This TCR beta chain was found in a study of T-cell reconstitution after alpha-beta-depleted transplantation in children. The authors prepared the TCRbeta library with unique molecular identifiers. TCRdb passed the PCR reads through MiXCR, listing each CDR3 protein once. The table has approximately 350,000 distinct CDR3 sequences, about a tenth seen once; the top ten hold 2% to 3%. The clonotype was recovered from a human donor who donated a stem cell graft to a child with acute lymphoblastic leukemia. Source: PBMCs from the stem cell graft donor, taken from the stem cell graft.

CDR3 residues: CASSQGTSGRVWYEQYF. The CDR3 coding sequence is TGTGCCAGCAGTCAAGGGACTAGCGGGAGAGTATGGTACGAGCAGTACTTC. The V gene is TRBV6-4, the J gene TRBJ2-7, with 14 bases that match TRBD2. CDR1 and CDR2 (germline): MRHNA, SNTAGT. J lost 4 bases, V lost 5 bases, and 10 bases had no gene match. CDR3 length: 17 residues.